The clone carrying this T cell receptor (beta chain) was counted at least ten times. Its antigen remains unknown. This entry comes from a study of T cells in Graves' hyperthyroidism and ophthalmopathy. Study-wide findings and caveats: A 13 V-J signature model discriminated ophthalmopathy versus stable hyperthyroidism.

Authors of the study amplified TCR beta CDR3 regions from RNA transcripts. HTBI primers were used for first-round RT-PCR of the TCR CDR3. TCRdb processed the multiplex PCR reads anew with MiXCR; each CDR3 protein has one entry. The table lists 500,000 to 650,000 distinct CDR3 sequences, 15% to 20% of them singletons. V dropped 2 bases and J dropped 3 bases, with 9 bases sitting between them. The V gene's germline CDR1 is GTSNPN and CDR2 SVGIG (reference sequence). The CDR3 runs 13 residues. The TCR comes from a woman between 18 and 30 years old with Graves' ophthalmopathy. Sequenced input: blood. The chain employs TRBV30 and TRBJ2-3; D is possibly TRBD1 (6 bases). CDR3 coding DNA: TGTGCCTGGAGTTTGACAGGAACAGATACGCAGTATTTT. Its translation: CAWSLTGTDTQYF. The complete variable domain, with remaining parts taken from reference TRBV30 and TRBJ2-3, reads SQTIHQWPATLVQPVGSPLSLECTVEGTSNPNLYWYRQAAGRGLQLLFYSVGIGQISSEVPQNLSASRPQDRQFILSSKKLLLSDSGFYLCAWSLTGTDTQYFGPGTRLTVL.